Presented here are 13 T cell receptor beta chains from one specimen sequenced in a study of cytomegalovirus exposure and HLA in healthy donors. PCR primers comprised 60 Vbeta and 13 Jbeta primers. The method was immunoSEQ multiplex PCR; TCRdb's version includes in-frame clones alone and lacks a portion of them. The sample records about 130,000 clones, less than 80% being singletons. The source material was PBMCs. These receptor sequences come from a man aged 40-50 years in good health and CMV-seropositive.

Note on this clone: The germline gene is not matched at one end of the junction; a read error may be the cause. The rearrangement joins TRBV29-1 to TRBJ2-3; the D is unclear. Germline V gene data show CDR1 as SQVTM and CDR2 as ANQGSEA. This CDR3 spans 13 amino acids. The CDR3 spells CSAEPQGTDTQYF. In DNA form, the CDR3 reads TGCAGCGCTGAACCCCAGGGCACAGATACGCAGTATTTT.

The V and J genes are TRBV5-4 and TRBJ2-3, with 12 bases identical to TRBD2. The CDR3 has 15 residues. The germline V gene has CDR1 SGHNT and CDR2 YYREEE (reference sequence). Trimming took 3 bases from V and 5 from J; bases not matched to a gene: 4. The CDR3, as DNA: TGTGCCAGCAGCTCACTAGCGGGAGGTGGAGATACGCAGTATTTT. As protein: CASSSLAGGGDTQYF.

The chain employs TRBV11-2 and TRBJ1-2, with 12 nucleotides matching TRBD1. The V and J ends lost 6 bases and 4 bases, in that order; junction bases with no gene match: 6. The CDR3 has 15 residues. The germline CDR1 and CDR2 sequences are SGHAT and FQNNGV. CDR3 in DNA: TGTGCCAGCAGTTTGGGGACAGGGGGCCTCTATGGCTACACCTTC. Its protein product is CASSLGTGGLYGYTF.

This chain links TRBV10-3 with TRBJ2-1; 16 nucleotides line up with TRBD2. Per germline, CDR1 ENHRY and CDR2 SYGVKD. With V trimmed by 4 bases and J by 8 bases, 8 bases remained unmatched. The CDR3 is 17 amino acids. The CDR3 nucleotides read TGTGCCATCAGTGGCGGGACTAGCGGGGGGGCCTCATATGAGCAGTTCTTC. As protein: CAISGGTSGGASYEQFF.

CDR3 protein: CASSSGVFEQYF. The CDR3 DNA follows: TGTGCCAGCAGCTCCGGGGTTTTCGAGCAGTACTTC. J is TRBJ2-7 and V is TRBV5-6, with a tentative D call TRBD2 (5 bases). This CDR3 has 12 amino acids. The V gene's germline CDR1 is SGHDT and CDR2 YYEEEE. V was shortened by 3 bases and J by 6 bases, with 10 bases between the two germline ends.

This clone was seen a handful of times. The chain uses TRBV6-6 and TRBJ1-4; D unresolved. This CDR3 spans 13 amino acids. Trimming took 0 bases from V and 11 from J, leaving 10 bases between them. CDR1 MNHNY and CDR2 SVGAGI come from the germline V gene (reference sequence). The CDR3, as DNA: TGTGCCAGCAGTTACTCTTCGGGAGGCAAACTGTTTTTT. Translating it yields CASSYSSGGKLFF.

In its sample, this clone was seen once. This sequence joins TRBV7-9 and TRBJ2-2, with 7 positions matching TRBD1. Germline V gives CDR1 SEHNR, CDR2 FQNEAQ (reference sequence). V lost 7 bases to trimming and J lost 4 bases; unmatched junction nucleotides: 12. The CDR3 covers 16 residues. The CDR3 protein is CASILRDRAITGELFF. CDR3 bases: TGTGCCAGCATACTCCGGGACAGAGCGATCACCGGGGAGCTGTTTTTT. The whole variable domain, remainder taken from reference TRBV7-9 and TRBJ2-2, is DTGVSQNPRHKITKRGQNVTFRCDPISEHNRLYWYRQTLGQGPEFLTYFQNEAQLEKSRLLSDRFSAERPKGSFSTLEIQRTEQGDSAMYLCASILRDRAITGELFFGEGSRLTVL.

The chain is built from TRBV2 and TRBJ2-7; 8 bases align to TRBD1. Looked up from germline, CDR1 is SNHLY and CDR2 is FYNNEI. This CDR3 is built from 13 residues. V was pared by 4 bases and J by 5 bases, with 4 bases of the junction left unmatched. CDR3 sequence: CASSVGQVNEQYF. CDR3 sequence (DNA): TGTGCCAGCAGTGTGGGACAGGTGAACGAGCAGTACTTC.

As for this clone: At one boundary the junction diverges from the germline segment, which might be a read error. This chain links TRBV7-9 with TRBJ1-4; D is unresolved. Germline assignment: CDR1 SEHNR and CDR2 FQNEAQ (reference sequence). The CDR3 is 17 amino acids. The CDR3 loop is CSSSPLGGGTTNEKLFF. The DNA for the CDR3 is TGTTCCAGCAGCCCCCTCGGAGGTGGAACAACTAATGAAAAACTGTTTTTT.

This clone came up a few times. The chain uses TRBV27 and TRBJ1-2; a weak D match, TRBD1 (5 bases). The V and J ends lost 6 bases and 2 bases respectively, with 13 bases between them. CDR1 and CDR2 (germline): MNHEY, SMNVEV (reference sequence). The CDR3 covers 14 residues. Written as DNA, the CDR3 is TGTGCCAGCAGAGTTAGTCAGGGAAACTATGGCTACACCTTC. The encoded protein is CASRVSQGNYGYTF.

The chain links TRBV6-1 to TRBJ2-7; TRBD1 agrees at 8 bases. V lost 2 bases, J lost 2 bases, and 8 bases stayed unmatched. Germline V lookup: CDR1 MNHNS, CDR2 SASEGT. This CDR3 has 16 amino acids. The CDR3 protein is CASSEPSGTGPYEQYF. DNA for the CDR3: TGTGCCAGCAGTGAACCTTCCGGGACAGGCCCCTACGAGCAGTACTTC.

This chain links TRBV30 with TRBJ2-7; TRBD1 is a possible D gene (5 bases). The CDR3 covers 13 residues. V was clipped by 2 bases and J by 2 bases, with 10 bases between them. In germline, CDR1 is GTSNPN, CDR2 SVGIG (reference sequence). This chain's CDR3 is CAWSPRATYEQYF. The CDR3 DNA reads as TGTGCCTGGAGTCCCAGGGCTACCTACGAGCAGTACTTC.

The rearrangement links TRBV6-6 to TRBJ1-5, with D maybe TRBD1 (5 bases). Germline V gene sequence: CDR1 MNHNY, CDR2 SVGAGI (reference sequence). V lost 5 bases to trimming and J lost 1 base, with 9 bases between them. The CDR3 totals 14 residues. Written as DNA, the CDR3 is TGTGCCAGCAGTGGCAGGGTAAGCAATCAGCCCCAGCATTTT. It yields the protein CASSGRVSNQPQHF.